Following are 5 T cell receptor beta chains from one sample sequenced in a study of T cell responses to AZD1222 COVID-19 vaccine. Here immunoSEQ multiplex PCR was the method, and the copy in TCRdb shows in-frame clones only, minus some. The sample shows 140,000 to 150,000 clones, around 93% of them seen only once. The sequencing used peripheral blood, collected on day 0 of AZD1222 vaccination. The source of these receptors is an adult in good health.

CDR3 DNA: TGTGCCAGCAGCTTAGCTAACACCAACTATGGCTACACCTTC. This codes for CASSLANTNYGYTF. The chain couples TRBV11-1 to TRBJ1-2; D remains unclear. This CDR3 is 14 amino acids long. Trimming left V 0 bases short and J 2 bases short, with 7 bases between. Per germline, CDR1 SGHAT and CDR2 FQDESV (reference sequence).

This chain joins TRBV7-9 and TRBJ1-2; 7 nucleotides agree with TRBD1. Germline values: CDR1 SEHNR, CDR2 FQNEAQ (reference sequence). After removal of 4 bases from V and 3 bases from J, the junction contained 5 bases not matched to a gene. The CDR3 sequence is 14 residues long. DNA of the CDR3: TGTGCCAGCAGCTCCCCGGGACAGTACTATGGCTACACCTTC. This translates into CASSSPGQYYGYTF. Full variable domain (outside the CDR3, taken from reference TRBV7-9 and TRBJ1-2): DTGVSQNPRHKITKRGQNVTFRCDPISEHNRLYWYRQTLGQGPEFLTYFQNEAQLEKSRLLSDRFSAERPKGSFSTLEIQRTEQGDSAMYLCASSSPGQYYGYTFGSGTRLTVV.

This sequence joins TRBV6-5 and TRBJ2-7; D gene uncertain. CDR3 length: 16 residues. Trimming shortened V by 0 bases and J by 0 bases, and 12 bases separated the two germline ends. The germline V gene has CDR1 MNHEY and CDR2 SVGAGI. The CDR3 here is CASSYSNTGYSYEQYF. CDR3 nucleotide sequence: TGTGCCAGCAGTTACTCGAACACGGGTTACTCCTACGAGCAGTACTTC.

The chain recombines TRBV28 with TRBJ1-2; 9 nucleotides match TRBD1. The CDR3 is 16 residues long. CDR1 and CDR2 from the germline V gene are MDHEN and SYDVKM. The trim removed 7 bases at V and 0 bases at J, leaving 9 bases unmatched. The CDR3 protein is CASTWGQGPSNYGYTF. In DNA form, the CDR3 reads TGTGCCAGCACTTGGGGACAGGGCCCATCTAACTATGGCTACACCTTC.

The chain links TRBV12-3 or TRBV12-4 to TRBJ1-1, with D hard to call. The CDR3 covers 13 residues. Trimming cost V 6 bases and J 5 bases, with 13 bases left between them. CDR3 sequence: CASSFTKGTEAFF. The CDR3 DNA sequence: TGTGCCAGCAGCTTTACGAAAGGGACTGAAGCTTTCTTT.